The source of this T cell receptor (beta chain) is a study of metastatic and nonmetastatic thyroid tumors. As for the study in general: Repertoires from blood and tumor or nodule tissue of malignant and benign thyroid patients were compared.

Prior to thyroid surgery, none of the patients had received any treatment. General observations from the study: In blood and tumor, TCR beta diversity was reportedly significantly higher in malignant thyroid tumors than in benign nodules.

Original handling: Building a distant-metastasis classifier for papillary thyroid cancer drew on CDR3 differences across clinicopathological groups. TCRdb re-called clones via MiXCR from the PCR reads. Here the V and J calls rest on TCRdb's processing, not on the authors' analysis. This sample has more than 90,000 clones, with more than 9.5% found just once. This clone was found many times. Its specificity is not known. This CDR3 is built from 14 residues. Germline values: CDR1 SGDLS, CDR2 YYNGEE. V was pared by 0 bases and J by 8 bases, with 11 bases between. The rearrangement joins TRBV9 to TRBJ2-2, with D unresolved. The sequenced sample consisted of blood. The TCR sequence derives from a female donor with papillary thyroid cancer or a benign thyroid nodule (not recorded which). Some clones in this sample may be carry-over from other donors' samples. CDR3 DNA: TGTGCCAGCAGCGTAGGTAGGGCGAGAGGGGAGCTGTTTTTT. This translates into CASSVGRARGELFF.